This T cell receptor beta chain is from a study of cytomegalovirus exposure and HLA in healthy donors listed by TCRdb under 2017. Some background on the complete study: In an earlier analysis of approximately 640 of the donors, 250 to 350 Gb of sequence data and about 110 million unique TCR beta sequences from 150 million to 200 million T cells were reported. Roughly 300 gigabases of sequencing data and approximately 92 million unique TCR sequences made up an early release that covered roughly 670 HLA-typed donors. Of the approximately 400 genotyped donors, approximately 81% were placed in the genetic ancestry cluster associated with self-reported Caucasian donors. The aim of the study was to test whether cataloging public T cell receptors could identify signatures of past pathogen exposure. The study used immunosequencing to profile the T cell repertoires of more than 650 subjects and linked those repertoires to cytomegalovirus serostatus. A separate validation cohort of roughly 130 different subjects was used in addition to the roughly 700-subject first cohort. High-throughput TCR immunosequencing, statistical association of individual TCRs with disease status, and machine learning were combined to predict cytomegalovirus infection status. A later analysis re-analyzed previously published TCR beta repertoires from about 600 donors and added high-resolution HLA genotyping to study TCR occurrence patterns. The later analysis used no new phenotypic data to find candidate immune exposures, relying instead on TCR beta sequences and their occurrence across donors. An earlier analysis of around 640 of the donors used high-throughput TCR beta sequencing to judge whether each TCR beta V gene segment behaved as functional or pseudogenic. Donor age, sex, ethnicity and CMV serostatus were compiled alongside the repertoire data. Genome-wide SNP genotypes for about 65% of the roughly 700 donors were used in a later genetic analysis, which treated that subset as a discovery cohort. All discovery cohort repertoires had been generated using a single sequencing platform. HLA typing included class I and class II loci at four-digit resolution. Typing coverage differed by locus: A, B, C, DRB1 and DQB1 were typed in roughly 620-640 donors, DQA1 in about 510, DPA1 in around 600, and DPB1 in about 450. Roughly 5 DR-DQ haplotypes were handled as single units for association and clustering, since linkage in the cohort was strong. On average, about 240,000 unique TCR beta nucleotide sequences were sequenced per donor among 398 genotyped donors of the cohort, with roughly 18% of those sequences being non-productive.

A word on this clone: This clone's antigen is unknown. No much larger clonotype is one base removed from it; base qualities were not supplied.

The cohort comprised 670 or so healthy bone marrow donors. All cohort members were sampled while nominally healthy, although unrecorded immune exposures were likely present. The donor tested CMV seronegative and was one of the 352 seronegative cohort members. A peripheral blood sample was provided by each donor, and peripheral blood mononuclear cells were used for TCR beta sequencing. The Qiagen DNeasy Blood Extraction Kit was used to extract genomic DNA from the blood cell samples. Broader findings and caveats from the paper: In a later analysis, HLA-associated TCR beta chains showed more clonal expansion and lower generation probabilities than non-associated chains that were equally common. The sequencing pipeline was judged likely to have produced a cluster of highly shared sequence variants as a technical artifact. A further reported finding was that TCR beta sequences accurately predicted the HLA-A and HLA-B alleles for most subjects in the first cohort. The authors suggested that the approach could potentially be extended to other disease states and immunological phenotypes. A later analysis found that most CMV-associated TCR beta chains appeared HLA-restricted, with HLA associations seemingly driven largely by CMV exposure. In both the original and validation cohorts, the classifier was reported to diagnose cytomegalovirus status with high specificity and sensitivity. In a later analysis, TCR association rates were found to vary across HLA loci, with the most associated TCRs seen for DRB1 alleles and the fewest for HLA-C alleles. Most TCR sequences were seen in very few donors, while some public TCRs were found in many individuals. Immune exposure information for the cohort was limited to CMV serostatus. In an earlier analysis of about 550 of the donors, most TCR beta V segments were observed in productive rearrangements about 87% or about 30% of the time, broadly matching IMGT annotations. A later analysis reported that several top co-occurrence clusters appeared linked to parvovirus B19, influenza, CMV and Epstein-Barr virus. Strong co-occurrence of HLA alleles, especially DR and DQ, made assigning TCR associations to individual alleles difficult. In the study, around 150 TCR beta chains were listed as associated with cytomegalovirus. Roughly 15 rarely observed V segments, including chromosome 9 orphons, were excluded from the earlier analysis of several hundred of the donors because counts were too low. Linkage disequilibrium might explain the correlated functional status among segregating V segments, but an unknown experimental factor could not be excluded. A few of the identified cytomegalovirus-associated TCR beta chains were confirmed in vitro to be specific for cytomegalovirus antigens. A later genetic analysis associated a missense DCLRE1C variant with V-gene and J-gene trimming of TCR beta chains, and an independent cohort replicated the association. The cohort was sequenced for TCR beta chains only, and without alpha or paired-chain data the features that could be detected were limited. Specific HLA alleles were associated with 16,951 TCR beta sequences at a false discovery rate of 0.05 in a later analysis. Roughly uniform sequencing depth across donors was assumed in presence/absence analyses, although this assumption may not hold. Because HLA typing was missing for some donors at each locus, association tests included only the typed subset. Some IMGT-functional V segments, including TRBV6-2 and TRBV6-3, could not be distinguished by the 87-base-pair reads and were therefore excluded. According to a later genetic analysis, donors in an Asian-associated ancestry cluster had fewer N-insertions in productive TCRs than the roughly 660-donor mean.

The CDR3 goes from the cysteine to the phenylalanine over 14 residues. The CDR3 DNA has 42 bases and is translated from base 1. The germline V end is reduced by 4 bases and the J end by 12 bases; junction bases left unmatched: 14. CDR1 and CDR2 (MNHNY, SVGAGI) derive from the germline V gene (reference sequence). Receptor amplification or capture employed the immunoSEQ multiplex PCR assay. A mixture of 60 forward primers for TCR Vbeta segments and 13 reverse primers for TCR Jbeta segments was used in the multiplex PCR. A multiplex PCR assay on genomic DNA amplified the CDR3 region of rearranged TCR beta genes. On the Illumina HiSeq System, the amplified TCR beta libraries were sequenced as 87-base-pair reads. For the original study's pipeline: A later analysis counted 65 million to 90 million unique TCR beta chains across the 666 repertoires, and roughly 11 million of these chains were shared by at least two donors. To remove PCR and sequencing errors, raw reads were error-corrected and collapsed into unique sequences using a nearest-neighbor algorithm that merged closely related sequences. To assign V, D and J gene segments, CDR3 sequences were aligned to IMGT reference sequences. For a sequence to be retained, a match of at least six nucleotides to both a V gene segment and a J gene segment was required. Rearrangements were called productive when the CDR3 lacked stop codons and stayed in frame with V and J; all others were non-productive. Following IMGT convention, CDR3 was defined as the stretch from the second conserved V-encoded cysteine up to the conserved J-encoded phenylalanine. Sequences without an unambiguous match to a single V gene segment were excluded from the earlier analysis of approximately 600 of the donors. In an earlier analysis of 587 of the donors, a V segment was called functional when productive rearrangements were above 56.7%, and segregating when the standard deviation between donors exceeded 5%. A statistical classification framework was built for diagnosing cytomegalovirus status from the catalog of TCR beta chain sequences. V and J gene assignment, in a later analysis, came from comparing TCR nucleotide sequences with IMGT/GENE-DB human TR gene sequences. A later analysis assigned CDR3 sequences and most-parsimonious VDJ recombination scenarios with the TCRdist pipeline. In a later analysis, every TCR beta chain was defined by the combination of its CDR3 amino acid sequence and its V-gene family, and reads without a unique V-gene family were dropped. A later analysis removed roughly 590 highly shared, low-generation-probability nucleotide sequences to deal with suspected cross-contamination and a sequencing artifact. For each public chain, a later analysis derived a clonal expansion index from normalized ranks of inferred template counts within each repertoire. In a later analysis, generation probabilities were computed with a VDJ recombination model fitted to out-of-frame rearrangements, and the resulting probabilities were checked against IGoR. Hypergeometric tests were used in a later analysis to score TCR-TCR, TCR-HLA and TCR-CMV co-occurrence, with a repertoire-size bias correction applied to the TCR pairs. False discovery rates were estimated in a later analysis by permuting HLA or CMV assignments 20 times. A later analysis grouped co-occurring TCRs with DBSCAN, adding TCRdist sequence similarity when clustering within HLA-allele-positive subsets. For co-occurrence clustering, repertoires with fewer than 30,000 or more than 120,000 public chains were excluded, along with 4 to 6 repertoires with anomalous nucleotide sharing. TCRdb holds this immuneACCESS table with in-frame rearrangements only. Some clones are missing; in checked studies, unresolved V genes explain under half, and the rest has no known cause. D and trimming were read from the DNA, whereas the V and J calls and clone size are those reported in that table. This sample has tens of thousands of clones in its table, and under 85% of those were observed once. The ten largest clones take up approximately 1.4% of the sample.

Recombination connected TRBV6-6 to TRBJ1-2, and TRBD1 aligns with 7 junction nucleotides. The sequence derives from a male donor in good health and CMV-seronegative. Sequenced sample: PBMCs. At the DNA level, the sequence is TGTGCCAGCAGTTCCGGGACAGAGGGGTTTTGGAACACCTTC. Its coded protein is CASSSGTEGFWNTF.